This T cell receptor (beta chain) was retrieved from a study of regulatory T cells in long-lasting Graves disease. Worth noting for this clonotype: What it binds is unknown.

The TCR library was made from RNA extracted from PBMCs. The CDR3 has 14 amino acids. Trimming took 6 bases from V and 2 from J, leaving 11 bases between them. Study-level results: Persistent Graves' patients had lower TCR diversity than newly diagnosed ones.

TCRdb reprocessed the reads via MiXCR and lists one record per CDR3 protein. The sample records some 840 distinct CDR3 sequences, roughly 84% being singletons. Here the sequenced sample was peripheral blood mononuclear cells (PBMCs), taken with antithyroid drug treatment, in newly diagnosed or persistent Graves disease (not recorded which). The chain carries TRBV12-3 or TRBV12-4 and TRBJ1-3; possible D gene TRBD1, 6 bases. The source is a woman younger than 30 with Graves disease. Here the CDR3 reads CASRSQGPGNTIYF. CDR3 nucleotides: TGTGCCAGCAGGTCACAGGGTCCTGGAAACACCATATATTTT.